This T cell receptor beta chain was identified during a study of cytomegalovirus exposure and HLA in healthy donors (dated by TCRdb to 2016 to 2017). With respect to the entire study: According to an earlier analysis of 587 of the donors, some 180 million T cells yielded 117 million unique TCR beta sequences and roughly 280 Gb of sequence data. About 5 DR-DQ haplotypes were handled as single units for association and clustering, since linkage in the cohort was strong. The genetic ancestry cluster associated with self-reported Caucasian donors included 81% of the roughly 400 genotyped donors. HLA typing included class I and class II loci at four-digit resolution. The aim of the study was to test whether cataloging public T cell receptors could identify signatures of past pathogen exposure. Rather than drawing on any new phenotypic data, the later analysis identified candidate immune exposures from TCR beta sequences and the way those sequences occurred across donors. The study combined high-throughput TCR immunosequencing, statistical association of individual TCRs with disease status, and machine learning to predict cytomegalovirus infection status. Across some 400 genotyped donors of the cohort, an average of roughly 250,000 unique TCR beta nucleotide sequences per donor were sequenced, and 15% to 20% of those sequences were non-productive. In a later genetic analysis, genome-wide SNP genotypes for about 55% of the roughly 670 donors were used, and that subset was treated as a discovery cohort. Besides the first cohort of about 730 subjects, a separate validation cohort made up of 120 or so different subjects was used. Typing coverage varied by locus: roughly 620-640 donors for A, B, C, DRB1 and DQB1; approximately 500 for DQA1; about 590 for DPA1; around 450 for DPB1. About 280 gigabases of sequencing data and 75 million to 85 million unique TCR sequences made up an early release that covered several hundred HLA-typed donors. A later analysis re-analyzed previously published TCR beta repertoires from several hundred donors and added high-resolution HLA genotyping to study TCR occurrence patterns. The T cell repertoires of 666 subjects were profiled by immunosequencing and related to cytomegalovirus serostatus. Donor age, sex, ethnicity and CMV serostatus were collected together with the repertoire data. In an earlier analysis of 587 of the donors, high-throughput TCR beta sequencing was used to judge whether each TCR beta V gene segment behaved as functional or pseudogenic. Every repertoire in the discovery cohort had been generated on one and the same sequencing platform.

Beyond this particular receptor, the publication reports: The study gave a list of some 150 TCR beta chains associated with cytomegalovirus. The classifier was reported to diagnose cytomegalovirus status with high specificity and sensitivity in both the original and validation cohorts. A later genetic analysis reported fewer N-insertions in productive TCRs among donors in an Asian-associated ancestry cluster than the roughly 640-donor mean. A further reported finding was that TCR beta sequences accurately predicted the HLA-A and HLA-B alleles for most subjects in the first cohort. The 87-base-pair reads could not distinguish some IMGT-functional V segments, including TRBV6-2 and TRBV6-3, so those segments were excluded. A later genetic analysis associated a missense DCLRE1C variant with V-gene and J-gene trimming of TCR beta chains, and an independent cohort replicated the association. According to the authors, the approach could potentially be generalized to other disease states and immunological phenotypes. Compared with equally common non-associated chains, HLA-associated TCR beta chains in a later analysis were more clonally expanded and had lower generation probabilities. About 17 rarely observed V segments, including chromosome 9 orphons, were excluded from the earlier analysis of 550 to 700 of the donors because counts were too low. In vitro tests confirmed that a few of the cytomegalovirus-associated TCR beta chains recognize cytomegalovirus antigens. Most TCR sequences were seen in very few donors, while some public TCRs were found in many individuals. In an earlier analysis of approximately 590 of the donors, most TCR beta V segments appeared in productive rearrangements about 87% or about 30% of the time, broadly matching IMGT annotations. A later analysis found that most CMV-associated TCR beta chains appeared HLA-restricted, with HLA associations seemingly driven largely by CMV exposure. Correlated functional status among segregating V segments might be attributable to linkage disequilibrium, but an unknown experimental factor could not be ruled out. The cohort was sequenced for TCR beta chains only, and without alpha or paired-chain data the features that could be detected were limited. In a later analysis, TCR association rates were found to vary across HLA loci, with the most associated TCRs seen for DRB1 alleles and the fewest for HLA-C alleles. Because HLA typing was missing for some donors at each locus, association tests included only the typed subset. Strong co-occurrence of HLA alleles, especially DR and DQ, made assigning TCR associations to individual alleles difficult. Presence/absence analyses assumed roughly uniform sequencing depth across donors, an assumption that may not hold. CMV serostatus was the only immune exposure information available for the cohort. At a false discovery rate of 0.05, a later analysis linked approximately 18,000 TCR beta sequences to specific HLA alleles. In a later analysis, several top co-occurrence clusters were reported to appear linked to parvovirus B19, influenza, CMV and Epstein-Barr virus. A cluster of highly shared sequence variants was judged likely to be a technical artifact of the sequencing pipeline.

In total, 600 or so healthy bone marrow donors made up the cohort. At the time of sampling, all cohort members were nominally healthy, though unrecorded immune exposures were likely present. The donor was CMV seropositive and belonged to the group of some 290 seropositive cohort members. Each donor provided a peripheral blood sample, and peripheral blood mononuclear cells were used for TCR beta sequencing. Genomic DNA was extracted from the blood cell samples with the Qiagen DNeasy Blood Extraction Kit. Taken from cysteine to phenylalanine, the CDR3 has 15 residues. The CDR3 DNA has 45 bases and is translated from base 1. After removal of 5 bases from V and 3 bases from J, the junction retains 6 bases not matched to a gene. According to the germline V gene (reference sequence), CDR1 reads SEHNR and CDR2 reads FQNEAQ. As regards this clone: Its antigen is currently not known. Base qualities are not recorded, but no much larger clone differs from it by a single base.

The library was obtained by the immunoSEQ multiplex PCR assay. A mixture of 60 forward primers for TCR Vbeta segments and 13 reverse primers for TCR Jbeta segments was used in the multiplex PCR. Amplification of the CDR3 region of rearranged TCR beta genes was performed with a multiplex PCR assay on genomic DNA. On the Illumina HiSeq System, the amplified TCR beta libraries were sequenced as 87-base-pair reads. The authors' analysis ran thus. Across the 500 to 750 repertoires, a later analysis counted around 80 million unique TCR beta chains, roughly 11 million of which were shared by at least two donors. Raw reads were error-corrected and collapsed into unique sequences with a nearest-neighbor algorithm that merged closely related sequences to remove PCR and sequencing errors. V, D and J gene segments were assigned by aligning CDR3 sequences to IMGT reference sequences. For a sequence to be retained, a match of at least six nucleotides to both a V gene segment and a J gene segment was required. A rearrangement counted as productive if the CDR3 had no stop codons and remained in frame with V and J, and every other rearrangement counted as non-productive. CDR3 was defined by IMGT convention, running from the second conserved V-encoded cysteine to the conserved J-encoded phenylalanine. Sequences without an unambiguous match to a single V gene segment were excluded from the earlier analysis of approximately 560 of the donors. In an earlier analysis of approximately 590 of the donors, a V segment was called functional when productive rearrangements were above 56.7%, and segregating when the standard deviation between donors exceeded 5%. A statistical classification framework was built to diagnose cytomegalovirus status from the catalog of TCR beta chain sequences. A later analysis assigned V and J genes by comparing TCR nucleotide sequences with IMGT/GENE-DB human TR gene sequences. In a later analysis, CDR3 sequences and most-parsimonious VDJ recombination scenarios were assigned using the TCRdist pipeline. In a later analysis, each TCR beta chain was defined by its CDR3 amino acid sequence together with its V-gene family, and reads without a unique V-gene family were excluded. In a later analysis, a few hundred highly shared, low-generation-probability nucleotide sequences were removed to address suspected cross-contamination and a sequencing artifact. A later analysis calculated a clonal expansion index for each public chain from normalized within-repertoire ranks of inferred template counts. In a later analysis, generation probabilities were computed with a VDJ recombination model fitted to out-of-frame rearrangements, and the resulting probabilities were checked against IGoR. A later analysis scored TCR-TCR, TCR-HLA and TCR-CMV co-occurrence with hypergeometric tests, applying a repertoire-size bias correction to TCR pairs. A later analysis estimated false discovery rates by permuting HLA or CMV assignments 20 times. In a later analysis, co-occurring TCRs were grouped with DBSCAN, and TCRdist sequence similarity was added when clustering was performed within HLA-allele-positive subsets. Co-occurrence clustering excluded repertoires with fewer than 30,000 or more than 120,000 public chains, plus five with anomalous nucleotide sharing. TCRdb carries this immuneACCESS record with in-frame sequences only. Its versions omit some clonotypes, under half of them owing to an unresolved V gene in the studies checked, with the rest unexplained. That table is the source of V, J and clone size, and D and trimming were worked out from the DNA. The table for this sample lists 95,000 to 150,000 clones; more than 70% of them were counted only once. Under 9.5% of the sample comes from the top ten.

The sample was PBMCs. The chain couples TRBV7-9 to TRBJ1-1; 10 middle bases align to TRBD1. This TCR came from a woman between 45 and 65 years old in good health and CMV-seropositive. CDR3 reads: CASSKTDRGHTEAFF. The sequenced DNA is TGTGCCAGCAGCAAAACAGACAGGGGGCACACTGAAGCTTTCTTT.